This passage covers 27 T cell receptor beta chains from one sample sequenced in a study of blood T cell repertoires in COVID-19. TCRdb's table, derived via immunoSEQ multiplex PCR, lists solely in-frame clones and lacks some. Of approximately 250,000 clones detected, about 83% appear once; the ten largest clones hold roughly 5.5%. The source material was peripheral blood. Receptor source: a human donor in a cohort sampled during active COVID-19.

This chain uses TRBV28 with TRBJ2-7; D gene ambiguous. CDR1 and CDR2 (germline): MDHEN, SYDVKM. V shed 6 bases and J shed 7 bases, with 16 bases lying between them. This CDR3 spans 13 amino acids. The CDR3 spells CASRIPSTGEQYF. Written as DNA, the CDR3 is TGTGCCAGCAGAATACCGTCTACCGGGGAGCAGTACTTC.

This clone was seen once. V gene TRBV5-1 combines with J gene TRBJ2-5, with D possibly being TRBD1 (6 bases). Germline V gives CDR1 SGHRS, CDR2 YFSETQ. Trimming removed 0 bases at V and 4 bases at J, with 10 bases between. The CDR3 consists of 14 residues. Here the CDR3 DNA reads TGCGCCAGCAGCTTGGCAACAGGGAGAGAGACCCAGTACTTC. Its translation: CASSLATGRETQYF.

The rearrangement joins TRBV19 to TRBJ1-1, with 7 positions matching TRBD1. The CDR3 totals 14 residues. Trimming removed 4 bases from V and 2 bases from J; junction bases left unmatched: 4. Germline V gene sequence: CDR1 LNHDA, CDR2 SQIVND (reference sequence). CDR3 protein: CASSTRQGNTEAFF. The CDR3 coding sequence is TGTGCCAGTAGTACCAGACAGGGCAACACTGAAGCTTTCTTT.

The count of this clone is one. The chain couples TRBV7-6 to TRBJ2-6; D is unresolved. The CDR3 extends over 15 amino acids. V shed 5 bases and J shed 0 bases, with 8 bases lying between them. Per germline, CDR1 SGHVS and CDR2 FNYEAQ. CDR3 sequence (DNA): TGTGCCAGCAGCCAGAGCGACTCTGGGGCCAACGTCCTGACTTTC. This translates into CASSQSDSGANVLTF.

The CDR3 protein is CASSGTGLNTQYF. The CDR3 region has the DNA TGTGCCAGCAGCGGGACAGGATTGAATACGCAGTATTTT. V and J are TRBV6-5 and TRBJ2-3; 8 bases fit TRBD1. J was trimmed by 7 bases and V by 6 bases; bases with no gene match: 6. The CDR3 extends over 13 amino acids. Germline CDR1 is MNHEY and CDR2 is SVGAGI.

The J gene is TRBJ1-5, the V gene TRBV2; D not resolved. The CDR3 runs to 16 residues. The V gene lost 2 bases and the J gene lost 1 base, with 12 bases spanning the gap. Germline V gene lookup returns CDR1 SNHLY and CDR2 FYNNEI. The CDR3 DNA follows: TGTGCCAGCAGTGAACAGCCAGGTAGAAGCAATCAGCCCCAGCATTTT. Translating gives CASSEQPGRSNQPQHF.

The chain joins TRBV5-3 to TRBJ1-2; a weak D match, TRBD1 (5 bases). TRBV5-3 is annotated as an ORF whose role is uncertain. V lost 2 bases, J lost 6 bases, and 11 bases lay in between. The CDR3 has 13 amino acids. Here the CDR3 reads CARSFGQKDGYTF. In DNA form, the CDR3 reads TGTGCCAGAAGCTTCGGACAAAAGGATGGCTACACCTTC.

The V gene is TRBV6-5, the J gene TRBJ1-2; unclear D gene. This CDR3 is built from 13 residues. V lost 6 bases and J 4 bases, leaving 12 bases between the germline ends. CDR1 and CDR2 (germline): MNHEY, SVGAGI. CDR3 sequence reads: CASRVVNSYGYTF. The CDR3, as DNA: TGTGCCAGCAGAGTCGTAAATAGCTATGGCTACACCTTC.

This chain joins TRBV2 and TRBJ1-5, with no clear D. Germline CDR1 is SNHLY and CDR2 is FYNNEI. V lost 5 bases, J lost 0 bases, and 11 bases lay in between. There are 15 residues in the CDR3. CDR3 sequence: CASSLVLHSNQPQHF. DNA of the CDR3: TGTGCCAGCAGTCTGGTCTTACATAGCAATCAGCCCCAGCATTTT.

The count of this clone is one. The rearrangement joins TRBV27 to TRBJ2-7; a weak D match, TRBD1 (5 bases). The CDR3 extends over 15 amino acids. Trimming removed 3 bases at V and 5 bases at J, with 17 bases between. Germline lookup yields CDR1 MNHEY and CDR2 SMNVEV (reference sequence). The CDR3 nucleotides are TGTGCCAGCAGTTTTGCAGGGATCGTATCCGACGAGCAGTACTTC. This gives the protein CASSFAGIVSDEQYF.

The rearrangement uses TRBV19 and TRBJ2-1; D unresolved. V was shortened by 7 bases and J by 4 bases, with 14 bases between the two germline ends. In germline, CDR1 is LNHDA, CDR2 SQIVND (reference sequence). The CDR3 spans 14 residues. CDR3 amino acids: CASTPVLSYNEQFF. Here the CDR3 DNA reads TGTGCCAGTACCCCCGTACTATCTTACAATGAGCAGTTCTTC.

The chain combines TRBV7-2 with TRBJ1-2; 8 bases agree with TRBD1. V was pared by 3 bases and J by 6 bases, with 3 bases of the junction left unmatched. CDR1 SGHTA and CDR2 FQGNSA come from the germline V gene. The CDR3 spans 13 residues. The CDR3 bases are TGTGCCAGCAGCTTGGACAGGGACGATGGCTACACCTTC. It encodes CASSLDRDDGYTF. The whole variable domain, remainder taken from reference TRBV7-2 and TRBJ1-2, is GAGVSQSPSNKVTEKGKDVELRCDPISGHTALYWYRQSLGQGLEFLIYFQGNSAPDKSGLPSDRFSAERTGGSVSTLTIQRTQQEDSAVYLCASSLDRDDGYTFGSGTRLTVV.

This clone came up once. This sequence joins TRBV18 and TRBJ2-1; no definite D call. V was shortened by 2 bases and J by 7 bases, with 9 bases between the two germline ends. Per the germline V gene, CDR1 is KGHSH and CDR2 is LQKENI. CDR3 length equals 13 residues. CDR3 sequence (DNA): TGTGCCAGCTCACCATTCCCTGAGAATGAGCAGTTCTTC. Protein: CASSPFPENEQFF.

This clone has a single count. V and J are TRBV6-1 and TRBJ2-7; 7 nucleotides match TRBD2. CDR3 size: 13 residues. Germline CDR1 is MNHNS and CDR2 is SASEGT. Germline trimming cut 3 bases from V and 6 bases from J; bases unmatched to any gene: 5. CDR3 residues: CASSERTRSEQYF. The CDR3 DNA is TGTGCCAGCAGTGAGCGGACTAGAAGCGAGCAGTACTTC.

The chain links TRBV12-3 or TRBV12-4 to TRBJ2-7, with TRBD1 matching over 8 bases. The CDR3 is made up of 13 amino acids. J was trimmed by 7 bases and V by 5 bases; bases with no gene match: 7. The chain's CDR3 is CASSDRGRVEQYF. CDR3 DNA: TGTGCCAGCAGTGACAGGGGCCGCGTGGAGCAGTACTTC.

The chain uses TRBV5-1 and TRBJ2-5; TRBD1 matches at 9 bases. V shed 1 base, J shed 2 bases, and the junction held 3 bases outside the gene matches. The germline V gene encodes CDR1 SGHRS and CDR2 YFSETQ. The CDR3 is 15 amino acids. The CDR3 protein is CASSLRGQGQETQYF. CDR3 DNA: TGCGCCAGCAGCTTGCGGGGACAGGGACAAGAGACCCAGTACTTC.

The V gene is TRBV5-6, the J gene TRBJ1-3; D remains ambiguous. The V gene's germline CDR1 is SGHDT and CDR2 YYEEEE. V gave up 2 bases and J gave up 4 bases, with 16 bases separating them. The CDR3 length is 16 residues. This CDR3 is CASSLPPWSGGNTIYF. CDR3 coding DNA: TGTGCCAGCAGCTTACCACCTTGGAGCGGCGGAAACACCATATATTTT. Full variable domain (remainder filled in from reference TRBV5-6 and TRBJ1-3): DAGVTQSPTHLIKTRGQQVTLRCSPKSGHDTVSWYQQALGQGPQFIFQYYEEEERQRGNFPDRFSGHQFPNYSSELNVNALLLGDSALYLCASSLPPWSGGNTIYFGEGSWLTVV.

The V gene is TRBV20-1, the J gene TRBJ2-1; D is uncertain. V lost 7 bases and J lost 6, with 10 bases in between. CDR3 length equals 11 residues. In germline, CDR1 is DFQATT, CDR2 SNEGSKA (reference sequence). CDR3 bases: TGCAGTGGTTCCGTGTCCAATGAGCAGTTCTTC. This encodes CSGSVSNEQFF.

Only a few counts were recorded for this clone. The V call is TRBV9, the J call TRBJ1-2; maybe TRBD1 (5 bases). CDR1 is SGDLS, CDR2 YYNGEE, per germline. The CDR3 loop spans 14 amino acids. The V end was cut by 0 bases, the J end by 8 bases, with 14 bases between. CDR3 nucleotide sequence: TGTGCCAGCAGCGTAGAGTCGGTGGGGCGAGGCTACACCTTC. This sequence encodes CASSVESVGRGYTF. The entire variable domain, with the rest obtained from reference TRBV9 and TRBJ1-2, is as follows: DSGVTQTPKHLITATGQRVTLRCSPRSGDLSVYWYQQSLDQGLQFLIQYYNGEERAKGNILERFSAQQFPDLHSELNLSSLELGDSALYFCASSVESVGRGYTFGSGTRLTVV.

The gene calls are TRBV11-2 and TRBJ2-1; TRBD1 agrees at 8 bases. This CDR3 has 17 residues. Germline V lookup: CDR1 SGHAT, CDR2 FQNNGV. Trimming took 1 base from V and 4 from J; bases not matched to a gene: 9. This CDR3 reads CASSLGASGQEYNEQFF. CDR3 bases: TGTGCCAGCAGCTTAGGGGCTTCGGGACAGGAATACAATGAGCAGTTCTTC.

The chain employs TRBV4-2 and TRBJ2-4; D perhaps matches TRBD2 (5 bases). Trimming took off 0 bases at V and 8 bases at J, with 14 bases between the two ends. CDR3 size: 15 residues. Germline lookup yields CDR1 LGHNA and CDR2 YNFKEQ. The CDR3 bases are TGTGCCAGCAGCCAAGATCTAGGAGAGGGATACATTCAGTACTTC. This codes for CASSQDLGEGYIQYF.

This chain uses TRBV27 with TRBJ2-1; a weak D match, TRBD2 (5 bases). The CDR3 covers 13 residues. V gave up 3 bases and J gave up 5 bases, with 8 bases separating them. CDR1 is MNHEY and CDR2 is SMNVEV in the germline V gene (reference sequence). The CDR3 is CASSFRGNNEQFF. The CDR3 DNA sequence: TGTGCCAGCAGTTTCCGGGGTAACAATGAGCAGTTCTTC.

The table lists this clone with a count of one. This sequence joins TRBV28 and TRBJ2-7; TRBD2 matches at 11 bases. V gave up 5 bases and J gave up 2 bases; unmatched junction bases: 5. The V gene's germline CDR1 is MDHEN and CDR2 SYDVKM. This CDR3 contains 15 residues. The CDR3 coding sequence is TGTGCCAGCAGTCCCCGACTAGCGGGGACCTACGAGCAGTACTTC. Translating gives CASSPRLAGTYEQYF.

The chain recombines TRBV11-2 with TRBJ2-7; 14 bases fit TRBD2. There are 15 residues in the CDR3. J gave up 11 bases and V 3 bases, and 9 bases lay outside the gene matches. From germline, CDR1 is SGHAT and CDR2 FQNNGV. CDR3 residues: CASSFGTSGGLGKYF. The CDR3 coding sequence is TGTGCCAGCAGCTTTGGGACTAGCGGGGGACTCGGGAAGTACTTC.

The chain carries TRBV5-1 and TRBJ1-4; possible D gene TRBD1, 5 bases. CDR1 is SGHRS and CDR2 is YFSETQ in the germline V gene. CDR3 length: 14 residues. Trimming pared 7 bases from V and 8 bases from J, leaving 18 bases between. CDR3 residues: CASAPGQGGEKLFF. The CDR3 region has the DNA TGCGCCAGCGCCCCGGGGCAGGGAGGCGAAAAACTGTTTTTT.

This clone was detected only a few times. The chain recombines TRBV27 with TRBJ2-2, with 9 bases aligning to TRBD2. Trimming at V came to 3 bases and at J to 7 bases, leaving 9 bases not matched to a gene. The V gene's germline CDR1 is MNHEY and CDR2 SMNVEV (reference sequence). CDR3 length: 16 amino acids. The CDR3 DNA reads TGTGCCAGCAGTTTGATTAGCGGGAGCGGTGGCGGGGAGCTGTTTTTT. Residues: CASSLISGSGGGELFF.

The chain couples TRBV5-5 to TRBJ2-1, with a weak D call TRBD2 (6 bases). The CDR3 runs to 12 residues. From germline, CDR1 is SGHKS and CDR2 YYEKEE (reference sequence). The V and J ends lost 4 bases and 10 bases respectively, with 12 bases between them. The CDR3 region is CASSPPRGEQFF. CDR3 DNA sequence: TGTGCCAGCAGCCCCCCCCGGGGGGAGCAGTTCTTC. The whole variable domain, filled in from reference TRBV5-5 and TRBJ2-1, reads DAGVTQSPTHLIKTRGQQVTLRCSPISGHKSVSWYQQVLGQGPQFIFQYYEKEERGRGNFPDRFSARQFPNYSSELNVNALLLGDSALYLCASSPPRGEQFFGPGTRLTVL.